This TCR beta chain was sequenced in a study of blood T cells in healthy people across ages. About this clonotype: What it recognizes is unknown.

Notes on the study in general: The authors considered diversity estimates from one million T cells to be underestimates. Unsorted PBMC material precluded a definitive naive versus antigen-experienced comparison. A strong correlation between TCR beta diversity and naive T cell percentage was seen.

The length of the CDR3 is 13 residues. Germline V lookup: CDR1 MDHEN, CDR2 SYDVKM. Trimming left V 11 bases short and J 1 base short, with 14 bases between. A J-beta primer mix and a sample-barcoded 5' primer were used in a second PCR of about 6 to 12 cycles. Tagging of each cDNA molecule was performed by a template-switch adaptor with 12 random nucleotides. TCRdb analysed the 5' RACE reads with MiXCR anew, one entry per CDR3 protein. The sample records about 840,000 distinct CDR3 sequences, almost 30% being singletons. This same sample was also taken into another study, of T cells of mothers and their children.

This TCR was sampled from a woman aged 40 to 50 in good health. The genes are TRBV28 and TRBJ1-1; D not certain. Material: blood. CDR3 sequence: CAAREGWNTEAFF. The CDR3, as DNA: TGTGCCGCCCGAGAGGGATGGAACACTGAAGCTTTCTTT.